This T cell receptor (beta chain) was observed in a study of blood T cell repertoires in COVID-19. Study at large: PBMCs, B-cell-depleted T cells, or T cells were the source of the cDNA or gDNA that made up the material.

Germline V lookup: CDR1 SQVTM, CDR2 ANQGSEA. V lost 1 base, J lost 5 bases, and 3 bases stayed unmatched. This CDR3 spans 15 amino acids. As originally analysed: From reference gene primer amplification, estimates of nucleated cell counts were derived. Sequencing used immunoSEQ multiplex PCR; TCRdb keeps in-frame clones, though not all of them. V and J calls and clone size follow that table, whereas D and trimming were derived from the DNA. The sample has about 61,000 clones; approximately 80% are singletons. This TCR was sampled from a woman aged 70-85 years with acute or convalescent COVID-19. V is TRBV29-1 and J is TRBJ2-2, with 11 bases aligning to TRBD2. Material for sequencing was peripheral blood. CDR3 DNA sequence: TGCAGCGTTGAAGCTAGCGGGGGGATGACCGGGGAGCTGTTTTTT. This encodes CSVEASGGMTGELFF.